Below, 28 T cell receptor beta chains from the same sample are listed, as sequenced in a study of glioma-infiltrating T cells after dendritic cell vaccination. Some clones are missing from TCRdb's copy, which holds only in-frame ones; the method was immunoSEQ multiplex PCR. The sample includes about 92,000 clones, approximately 90% of them seen just once. Sequenced here: blood, sampled before dendritic cell vaccination. These receptor sequences come from a human donor with glioblastoma.

This chain connects TRBV10-2 to TRBJ1-4; 9 nucleotides agree with TRBD1. Germline lookup yields CDR1 WSHSY and CDR2 SAAADI. The ends lost 7 bases at V and 8 bases at J; junction bases unmatched: 8. The CDR3 is 14 residues long. CDR3 region: CASTFGQGREKLFF. The CDR3 DNA follows: TGCGCCAGCACCTTCGGACAGGGGAGAGAAAAACTGTTTTTT.

The J gene is TRBJ2-2, the V gene TRBV29-1; 10 bases line up with TRBD2. In germline, CDR1 is SQVTM, CDR2 ANQGSEA. This CDR3 spans 13 amino acids. The trim removed 5 bases at V and 6 bases at J, leaving 3 bases unmatched. Here the CDR3 reads CSVKREGSGELFF. CDR3 coding DNA: TGCAGCGTTAAGCGGGAGGGCTCCGGGGAGCTGTTTTTT.

CDR3 residues: CASWDREYNSPLHF. In DNA, the CDR3 is TGTGCCAGTTGGGACAGAGAGTATAATTCACCCCTCCACTTT. The chain couples TRBV6-1 to TRBJ1-6, with 7 bases matching TRBD1. The CDR3 covers 14 residues. Germline-derived CDR1 and CDR2 are MNHNS and SASEGT. V lost 9 bases to trimming and J lost 4 bases; unmatched junction nucleotides: 6.

CDR3 in amino acids: CAISESGALLAGEFGDNEQFF. The CDR3 DNA is TGTGCCATCAGTGAGTCGGGAGCACTACTAGCGGGAGAGTTTGGAGACAATGAGCAGTTCTTC. This chain joins TRBV10-3 and TRBJ2-1; 11 bases match TRBD2. This CDR3 region has 21 residues. Unmatched junction bases numbered 18, after V lost 0 bases and J lost 5 bases. Germline-derived CDR1 and CDR2 are ENHRY and SYGVKD.

This clone has just one count. The rearrangement links TRBV14 to TRBJ2-5, with 10 bases aligning to TRBD1. CDR1 SGHDN and CDR2 FVKESK come from the germline V gene. CDR3 size: 15 residues. V was clipped by 1 base and J by 2 bases; unmatched bases: 1. CDR3 amino acids: CASSQGTGGQETQYF. CDR3 in DNA: TGTGCCAGCAGCCAAGGGACAGGGGGGCAAGAGACCCAGTACTTC.

The V call is TRBV28, the J call TRBJ2-1, with D possibly TRBD2 on 5 matching bases. The CDR3 runs to 14 residues. The V gene lost 3 bases and the J gene lost 4 bases, with 10 bases spanning the gap. Germline V gene sequence: CDR1 MDHEN, CDR2 SYDVKM. The CDR3 loop is CASSLVSDYNEQFF. The CDR3 nucleotides read TGTGCCAGCAGTTTGGTTAGCGATTACAATGAGCAGTTCTTC.

The chain combines TRBV30 with TRBJ2-7; 8 bases map to TRBD1. This CDR3 has 14 residues. The germline gives CDR1 GTSNPN, CDR2 SVGIG (reference sequence). V was clipped by 4 bases and J by 5 bases; unmatched bases: 10. This chain's CDR3 is CAWIRTGYMDEQYF. In DNA, the CDR3 is TGTGCCTGGATCCGGACAGGGTACATGGACGAGCAGTACTTC.

V usage is TRBV12-2 and J usage is TRBJ1-2; the table's D call of TRBD1 was not tested on the DNA. TRBV12-2 is a pseudogene. CDR3 length equals 15 residues. The CDR3 here is CASRPSPGQGFGYTF. CDR3 DNA: TGTGCAAGTCGCCCTAGCCCCGGACAGGGGTTCGGCTACACCTTC.

This chain uses TRBV4-2 with TRBJ1-2, with 7 bases identical to TRBD1. V lost 3 bases and J lost 2; bases outside the gene matches: 3. The CDR3 length is 14 residues. Germline loops: CDR1 LGHNA, CDR2 YNFKEQ. The CDR3 coding sequence is TGTGCCAGCAGCCAGACGGACAGGAACTATGGCTACACCTTC. This translates into CASSQTDRNYGYTF.

The chain has TRBV27 and TRBJ2-1; a weak D match, TRBD2 (6 bases). V shed 5 bases and J shed 8 bases, with 28 bases lying between them. The CDR3 length is 18 residues. Germline loops: CDR1 MNHEY, CDR2 SMNVEV (reference sequence). CDR3 amino acids: CASSGHPQAVRRDDEQFF. The CDR3 bases are TGTGCCAGCAGTGGCCACCCCCAGGCGGTAAGGAGGGACGATGAGCAGTTCTTC.

This clone appeared once. The chain has TRBV25-1 and TRBJ1-2; 8 bases agree with TRBD1. The germline CDR1 and CDR2 sequences are MGHDK and SYGVNS. The trim removed 4 bases at V and 5 bases at J, leaving 9 bases unmatched. This CDR3 spans 15 amino acids. DNA for the CDR3: TGTGCCAGCAGTGGGGTAACAGGGGGTGAATATGGCTACACCTTC. Translating gives CASSGVTGGEYGYTF.

The J gene is TRBJ2-7, the V gene TRBV6-5, with TRBD1 identical over 8 bases. Germline lookup yields CDR1 MNHEY and CDR2 SVGAGI. This CDR3 contains 13 residues. V was pared by 5 bases and J by 4 bases, with 4 bases of the junction left unmatched. CDR3 sequence (DNA): TGTGCCAGCAGTGCGGACAGGGTTTACGAGCAGTACTTC. Its protein product is CASSADRVYEQYF.

The chain has TRBV4-2 and TRBJ1-1; possible D gene TRBD1, 6 bases. Deletions cut 0 bases from V and 1 base from J, with 12 bases between. There are 16 residues in the CDR3. Germline V gives CDR1 LGHNA, CDR2 YNFKEQ. The CDR3 DNA reads TGTGCCAGCAGCCAAGATCCAGGGGAGGGGAACACTGAAGCTTTCTTT. Protein: CASSQDPGEGNTEAFF.

The rearrangement joins TRBV27 to TRBJ2-7; 7 nucleotides align to TRBD1. The CDR3 totals 15 residues. V was clipped by 7 bases and J by 4 bases; unmatched bases: 13. Germline CDR1 MNHEY, CDR2 SMNVEV (reference sequence). CDR3 amino acids: CASISLERGLYEQYF. DNA of the CDR3: TGTGCCAGCATCTCCCTAGAAAGGGGGCTGTACGAGCAGTACTTC.

The J gene is TRBJ2-5, the V gene TRBV19; 7 bases agree with TRBD1. Germline V gene sequence: CDR1 LNHDA, CDR2 SQIVND (reference sequence). V shed 3 bases, J shed 5 bases, and the junction held 18 bases outside the gene matches. The CDR3 covers 18 residues. The CDR3 is CASSIGTSFRGMVETQYF. The CDR3 bases are TGTGCCAGTAGTATCGGAACTTCATTCAGGGGGATGGTGGAGACCCAGTACTTC.

The DNA for the CDR3 is TGTGCCAGCAGCCCGGCCGGGACAGTTGGCTACACCTTC. Translated: CASSPAGTVGYTF. The rearrangement uses TRBV16 and TRBJ1-2; TRBD1 agrees at 7 bases. With 4 bases clipped from V and 7 bases from J, the junction kept 6 bases outside the gene matches. CDR1 is KGHSY and CDR2 is FQNENV in the germline V gene. CDR3 length: 13 amino acids.

The rearrangement uses TRBV9 and TRBJ1-4, with TRBD1 as a possible D gene (6 bases). Germline assignment: CDR1 SGDLS and CDR2 YYNGEE. The CDR3 sequence is 14 residues long. Trimming removed 6 bases from V and 4 bases from J, with 13 bases in between. CDR3 residues: CASTSGGINEKLFF. Here the CDR3 DNA reads TGTGCCAGCACCTCGGGGGGCATTAATGAAAAACTGTTTTTT.

V and J are TRBV11-2 and TRBJ2-7; tentatively, D is TRBD2 (6 bases). The CDR3 sequence is 13 residues long. Deletions cut 5 bases from V and 3 bases from J, with 11 bases between. In germline, CDR1 is SGHAT, CDR2 FQNNGV. In DNA, the CDR3 is TGTGCCAGCAGCGCGGGATCCCACTACGAGCAGTACTTC. Amino acid sequence: CASSAGSHYEQYF. Full variable domain (outside the CDR3, taken from reference TRBV11-2 and TRBJ2-7): EAGVAQSPRYKIIEKRQSVAFWCNPISGHATLYWYQQILGQGPKLLIQFQNNGVVDDSQLPKDRFSAERLKGVDSTLKIQPAKLEDSAVYLCASSAGSHYEQYFGPGTRLTVT.

The chain carries TRBV15 and TRBJ1-4; the match to TRBD1 covers 7 bases. Trimming took 5 bases from V and 4 from J; bases not matched to a gene: 7. The CDR3 has 15 amino acids. The germline CDR1 and CDR2 sequences are LNHNV and YYDKDF (reference sequence). The CDR3 nucleotides read TGTGCCACCAGCGGTTCAGGGGGAGGTAATGAAAAACTGTTTTTT. Protein product: CATSGSGGGNEKLFF. Using reference TRBV15 and TRBJ1-4 for the parts outside the CDR3, the full variable domain is DAMVIQNPRYQVTQFGKPVTLSCSQTLNHNVMYWYQQKSSQAPKLLFHYYDKDFNNEADTPDNFQSRRPNTSFCFLDIRSPGLGDTAMYLCATSGSGGGNEKLFFGSGTQLSVL.

This clone has a single count. The chain is built from TRBV18 and TRBJ2-1; D call uncertain. CDR3 length: 16 amino acids. Germline V CDR1 and CDR2: KGHSH, LQKENI. V was trimmed by 3 bases and J by 4 bases, leaving 16 bases between them. Here the CDR3 reads CASSPSLGGAYNEQFF. The CDR3 region has the DNA TGTGCCAGCTCACCGAGTCTTGGCGGTGCTTACAATGAGCAGTTCTTC.

This clone occurred a few times. V usage is TRBV10-3 and J usage is TRBJ2-7, with TRBD1 matching over 7 bases. This CDR3 is 14 amino acids long. The V gene's germline CDR1 is ENHRY and CDR2 SYGVKD. J lost 3 bases, V lost 7 bases, and 9 bases had no gene match. CDR3 loop: CAIKGQAEIYEQYF. The DNA for the CDR3 is TGTGCCATCAAAGGACAGGCCGAGATCTACGAGCAGTACTTC.

The CDR3: CASSSVPPRQGYGYTF. In DNA, the CDR3 is TGTGCCAGCAGCAGCGTGCCCCCGCGGCAGGGGTATGGCTACACCTTC. The chain couples TRBV12-1 to TRBJ1-2; the DNA was not compared with TRBD1, the D call given in the table. TRBV12-1 is described as a pseudogene. This CDR3 spans 16 amino acids.

The J gene is TRBJ2-2, the V gene TRBV9, with D perhaps matching TRBD1 (7 bases). The germline gives CDR1 SGDLS, CDR2 YYNGEE. CDR3 size: 16 residues. V was pared by 4 bases and J by 4 bases, with 17 bases between. DNA of the CDR3: TGTGCCAGCAGCTCAGGGGGACTGCTCCTCACCGGGGAGCTGTTTTTT. Protein sequence: CASSSGGLLLTGELFF.

This chain uses TRBV7-2 with TRBJ1-1, with a weak D call TRBD1 (5 bases). Per the germline V gene, CDR1 is SGHTA and CDR2 is FQGNSA. V was pared by 6 bases and J by 2 bases, with 10 bases between. The CDR3 is 13 amino acids. The CDR3 nucleotides read TGTGCCAGCAGGCCCGACAGAAACACTGAAGCTTTCTTT. This gives the protein CASRPDRNTEAFF.

V and J are TRBV25-1 and TRBJ2-5; TRBD1 matches at 8 bases. The CDR3 extends over 14 amino acids. Losses at the gene ends were 5 bases for V and 4 bases for J; bases not matched to a gene: 6. Germline V gives CDR1 MGHDK, CDR2 SYGVNS. The CDR3 nucleotides read TGTGCCAGCAGTACCCCCGGGACAGGAGAGACCCAGTACTTC. Its protein product is CASSTPGTGETQYF.

The chain is built from TRBV15 and TRBJ2-5, with unresolved D. There are 15 residues in the CDR3. Germline lookup yields CDR1 LNHNV and CDR2 YYDKDF (reference sequence). V was pared by 0 bases and J by 2 bases, with 10 bases between. CDR3 sequence: CATSRDRSGQETQYF. CDR3 sequence (DNA): TGTGCCACCAGCAGAGATCGCTCAGGACAAGAGACCCAGTACTTC. Full variable domain (missing parts from reference TRBV15 and TRBJ2-5): DAMVIQNPRYQVTQFGKPVTLSCSQTLNHNVMYWYQQKSSQAPKLLFHYYDKDFNNEADTPDNFQSRRPNTSFCFLDIRSPGLGDTAMYLCATSRDRSGQETQYFGPGTRLLVL.

Notes on this clone: The missing conserved phenylalanine or tryptophan at the end of this CDR3 makes a read error likely. It is unclear where the CDR3 begins or ends on the DNA, so no DNA is shown, and the CDR3 is as TCRdb lists it. J is TRBJ1-1 and V is TRBV2; TRBD1 was called by the table and not checked on the DNA. The CDR3 has 13 amino acids, counting both end residues. Germline V lookup: CDR1 SNHLY, CDR2 FYNNEI. This CDR3 is CASSENGKSGGRL.

V gene TRBV27 combines with J gene TRBJ1-2, with TRBD1 matching over 11 bases. Germline-derived CDR1 and CDR2 are MNHEY and SMNVEV (reference sequence). This CDR3 is 15 amino acids long. J gave up 4 bases and V 6 bases, and 7 bases lay outside the gene matches. The CDR3 sequence: CASSPGQGAGYGYTF. The CDR3 nucleotides are TGTGCCAGCAGCCCTGGACAGGGGGCAGGCTATGGCTACACCTTC.